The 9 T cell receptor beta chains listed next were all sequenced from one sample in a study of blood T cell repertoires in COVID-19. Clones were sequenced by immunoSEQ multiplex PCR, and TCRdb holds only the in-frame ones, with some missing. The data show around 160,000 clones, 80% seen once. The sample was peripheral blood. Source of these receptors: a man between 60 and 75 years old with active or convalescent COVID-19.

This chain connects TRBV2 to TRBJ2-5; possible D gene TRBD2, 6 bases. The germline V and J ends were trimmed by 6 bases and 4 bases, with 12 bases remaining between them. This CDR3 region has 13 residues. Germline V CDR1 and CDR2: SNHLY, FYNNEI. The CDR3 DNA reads TGTGCCAGCAGACCCGGACTAAGAGAGACCCAGTACTTC. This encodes CASRPGLRETQYF.

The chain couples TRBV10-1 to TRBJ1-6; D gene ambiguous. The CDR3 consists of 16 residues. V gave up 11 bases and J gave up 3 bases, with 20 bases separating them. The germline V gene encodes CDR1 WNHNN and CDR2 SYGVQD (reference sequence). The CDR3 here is CARDLYPGIYNSPLHF. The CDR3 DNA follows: TGCGCCCGCGACCTTTATCCGGGTATCTATAATTCACCCCTCCACTTT.

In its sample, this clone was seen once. DNA for the CDR3: TGTGCCAGCAGCCAAACAGGGGGAAACGCTGAAGCTTTCTTT. It yields the protein CASSQTGGNAEAFF. The genes are TRBV3-1 (or the pseudogene TRBV3-2) and TRBJ1-1, with TRBD1 matching over 8 bases. Trimming took 2 bases from V and 6 from J; bases not matched to a gene: 5. Germline assignment: CDR1 LGHDT and CDR2 YNNKEL (reference sequence). CDR3 length equals 14 residues.

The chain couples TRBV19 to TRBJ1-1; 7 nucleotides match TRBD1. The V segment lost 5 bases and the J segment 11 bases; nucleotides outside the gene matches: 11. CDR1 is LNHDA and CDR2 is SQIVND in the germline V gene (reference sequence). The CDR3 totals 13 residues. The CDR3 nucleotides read TGTGCCAGTAGTTCAACGACAGGGTTCCACGCTTTCTTT. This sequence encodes CASSSTTGFHAFF.

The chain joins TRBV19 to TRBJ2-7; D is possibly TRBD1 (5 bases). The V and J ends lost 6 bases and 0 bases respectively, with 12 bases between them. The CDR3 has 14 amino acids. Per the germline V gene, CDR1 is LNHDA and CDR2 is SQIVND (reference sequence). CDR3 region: CASSMQGLSYEQYF. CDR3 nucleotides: TGTGCCAGTAGCATGCAGGGCCTCTCCTACGAGCAGTACTTC.

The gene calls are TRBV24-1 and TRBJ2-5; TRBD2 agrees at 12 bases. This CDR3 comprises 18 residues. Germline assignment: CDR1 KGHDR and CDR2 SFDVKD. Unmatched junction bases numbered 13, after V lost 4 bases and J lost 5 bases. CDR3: CATSDLPLTLAGGETQYF. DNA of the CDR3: TGTGCCACCAGTGACTTGCCGTTGACCCTAGCGGGAGGGGAGACCCAGTACTTC.

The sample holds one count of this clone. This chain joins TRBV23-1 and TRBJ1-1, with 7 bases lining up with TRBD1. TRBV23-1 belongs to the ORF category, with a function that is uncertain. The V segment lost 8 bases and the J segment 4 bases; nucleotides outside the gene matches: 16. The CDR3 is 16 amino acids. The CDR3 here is CASPPFRGGIGTEAFF. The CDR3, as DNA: TGCGCCAGCCCCCCGTTTAGAGGGGGCATCGGCACTGAAGCTTTCTTT.

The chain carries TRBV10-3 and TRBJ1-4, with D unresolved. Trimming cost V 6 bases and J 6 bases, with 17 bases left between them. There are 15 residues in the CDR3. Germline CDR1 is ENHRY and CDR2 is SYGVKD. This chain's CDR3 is CAISIGRQLDEKLFF. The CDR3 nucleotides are TGTGCCATCAGCATAGGGAGGCAATTGGATGAAAAACTGTTTTTT.

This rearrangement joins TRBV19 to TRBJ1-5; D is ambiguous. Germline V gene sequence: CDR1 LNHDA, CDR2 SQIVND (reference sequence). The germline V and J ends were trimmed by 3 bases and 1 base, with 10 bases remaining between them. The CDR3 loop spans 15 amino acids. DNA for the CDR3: TGTGCCAGTAGTATTCTTGGGGAGAGCAATCAGCCCCAGCATTTT. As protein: CASSILGESNQPQHF.